The 17 T cell receptor beta chains below all came from one sample that was sequenced in a study of cytomegalovirus exposure and HLA in healthy donors. PCR employed 60 Vbeta and 13 Jbeta primers. The assay was immunoSEQ multiplex PCR, and TCRdb's table has in-frame clones only and misses some. The table shows over 100,000 clones, with under 70% occurring only once. Material: PBMCs. Receptor source: a young man in good health and CMV-seropositive.

On this clone: At one boundary the junction diverges from the germline segment, which might be a read error. This chain uses TRBV7-7 with TRBJ2-5; 7 bases are a match to TRBD2. The germline V gene encodes CDR1 SSHAT and CDR2 FNYEAQ (reference sequence). The CDR3 contains 16 residues. The CDR3 loop is CASSLGRGISQETQYF. CDR3 nucleotides: TGTGCTAGCAGCTTAGGGAGGGGCATTTCTCAAGAGACCCAGTACTTC.

This chain joins TRBV20-1 and TRBJ2-7, with D uncertain. Per the germline V gene, CDR1 is DFQATT and CDR2 is SNEGSKA (reference sequence). This CDR3 has 11 residues. Between the trimmed V and J ends, which lost 1 base and 3 bases, there was a span of 4 bases. CDR3 sequence (DNA): TGCAGTGCTAGAGGGCACTACGAGCAGTACGTC. Translating it yields CSARGHYEQYV.

This rearrangement joins TRBV29-1 to TRBJ2-1; tentative D call: TRBD2 (7 bases). V lost 2 bases and J 2 bases, leaving 28 bases between the germline ends. The CDR3 has 20 amino acids. The germline gives CDR1 SQVTM, CDR2 ANQGSEA. CDR3 sequence reads: CSVESAVLGRIGGPYNEQFF. CDR3 DNA sequence: TGCAGCGTTGAAAGCGCGGTTTTAGGTAGAATCGGGGGGCCCTACAATGAGCAGTTCTTC.

This clone was picked up a small number of times. The chain recombines TRBV18 with TRBJ1-1; D is uncertain. The CDR3 sequence is 13 residues long. Looked up from germline, CDR1 is KGHSH and CDR2 is LQKENI. Trimming shortened V by 3 bases and J by 1 base, and 6 bases separated the two germline ends. The CDR3 coding sequence is TGTGCCAGCTCACCGCGCGAGAACACTGAAGCTTTCTTT. Amino acids: CASSPRENTEAFF.

The chain recombines TRBV5-6 with TRBJ1-5; no firm D call. This CDR3 contains 14 residues. Trimming left V 4 bases short and J 0 bases short, with 8 bases between. Germline loops: CDR1 SGHDT, CDR2 YYEEEE. The CDR3 DNA sequence: TGTGCCAGCAGCCGCTCCTATAGCAATCAGCCCCAGCATTTT. Its translation: CASSRSYSNQPQHF.

The CDR3 here is CASSLGTGANNSPLHF. The DNA for the CDR3 is TGTGCCAGCAGCTTGGGGACAGGTGCAAATAATTCACCCCTCCACTTT. This chain links TRBV5-5 with TRBJ1-6; 7 bases align to TRBD1. V lost 0 bases, J lost 5 bases, and 5 bases stayed unmatched. This CDR3 region has 16 residues. From germline, CDR1 is SGHKS and CDR2 YYEKEE (reference sequence).

V is TRBV10-3 and J is TRBJ1-5, with D unresolved. Per germline, CDR1 ENHRY and CDR2 SYGVKD. This CDR3 is built from 16 residues. Trimming stripped 0 bases from V and 1 base from J, with 10 bases between. The CDR3 sequence is CAISESGKTSNQPQHF. DNA for the CDR3: TGTGCCATCAGTGAGTCCGGGAAGACGAGCAATCAGCCCCAGCATTTT.

This sequence joins TRBV18 and TRBJ1-5; D may be TRBD1 (5 bases). CDR3 length: 14 residues. The V gene lost 3 bases and the J gene lost 7 bases, with 13 bases spanning the gap. Germline CDR1 is KGHSH and CDR2 is LQKENI. The CDR3 DNA sequence: TGTGCCAGCTCACCTCCGGGGGGAGGACAGCCCCAGCATTTT. Its translation is CASSPPGGGQPQHF.

This chain joins TRBV7-2 and TRBJ2-1; the match to TRBD2 covers 11 bases. The length of the CDR3 is 15 residues. Germline trimming cut 5 bases from V and 4 bases from J; bases unmatched to any gene: 4. The germline V gene encodes CDR1 SGHTA and CDR2 FQGNSA. CDR3 amino acids: CASSLGTSGYNEQFF. As DNA, the CDR3 is TGTGCCAGCAGCCTCGGGACTAGCGGTTACAATGAGCAGTTCTTC.

V usage is TRBV6-1 and J usage is TRBJ1-5; 7 nucleotides match TRBD1. This CDR3 spans 15 amino acids. Germline loops: CDR1 MNHNS, CDR2 SASEGT. The ends lost 6 bases at V and 6 bases at J; junction bases unmatched: 11. The CDR3 region is CASSQLDRRGQPQHF. In DNA, the CDR3 is TGTGCCAGCAGCCAACTGGACAGGCGAGGTCAGCCCCAGCATTTT.

The V call is TRBV11-2, the J call TRBJ1-5; 7 nucleotides agree with TRBD1. This CDR3 contains 15 residues. In germline, CDR1 is SGHAT, CDR2 FQNNGV. Trimming cost V 2 bases and J 7 bases; bases outside gene matches: 8. The CDR3 loop reads CASSLRQGVGQPQHF. CDR3 nucleotides: TGTGCCAGCAGCTTAAGGCAGGGGGTTGGACAGCCCCAGCATTTT.

This rearrangement joins TRBV5-1 to TRBJ1-1; D perhaps matches TRBD1 (6 bases). Between the trimmed V and J ends, which lost 1 base and 4 bases, there was a span of 11 bases. This CDR3 spans 14 amino acids. Germline loops: CDR1 SGHRS, CDR2 YFSETQ. CDR3 coding DNA: TGCGCCAGCAGCTTGTCGGGGGGGGCCACTGAAGCTTTCTTT. It codes for CASSLSGGATEAFF.

This clone appeared a single time. J is TRBJ1-2 and V is TRBV30; TRBD1 matches 7 bases. The length of the CDR3 is 14 residues. The germline V gene has CDR1 GTSNPN and CDR2 SVGIG (reference sequence). The V segment lost 5 bases and the J segment 1 base; nucleotides outside the gene matches: 7. The CDR3 DNA follows: TGTGCCTGGCTCAACAGGGGCGGTAACTATGGCTACACCTTC. It yields the protein CAWLNRGGNYGYTF. The full variable domain, in which reference TRBV30 and TRBJ1-2 provide the parts outside the CDR3, is SQTIHQWPATLVQPVGSPLSLECTVEGTSNPNLYWYRQAAGRGLQLLFYSVGIGQISSEVPQNLSASRPQDRQFILSSKKLLLSDSGFYLCAWLNRGGNYGYTFGSGTRLTVV.

The CDR3 protein is CASGWGRAYSNQPQHF. The CDR3 DNA reads as TGTGCCAGCGGTTGGGGCAGGGCCTATAGCAATCAGCCCCAGCATTTT. V usage is TRBV28 and J usage is TRBJ1-5, with D possibly TRBD1 on 5 matching bases. Germline-derived CDR1 and CDR2 are MDHEN and SYDVKM. The CDR3 is 16 amino acids. The V end was cut by 8 bases, the J end by 0 bases, with 17 bases between. The full variable domain, in which reference TRBV28 and TRBJ1-5 provide the parts outside the CDR3, is DVKVTQSSRYLVKRTGEKVFLECVQDMDHENMFWYRQDPGLGLRLIYFSYDVKMKEKGDIPEGYSVSREKKERFSLILESASTNQTSMYLCASGWGRAYSNQPQHFGDGTRLSIL.

This rearrangement joins TRBV18 to TRBJ1-2, with D possibly matching TRBD1 (6 bases). Trimming took 1 base from V and 4 from J, leaving 10 bases between them. Germline lookup yields CDR1 KGHSH and CDR2 LQKENI. The CDR3 is 14 amino acids. CDR3 DNA sequence: TGTGCCAGCTCACCACGGACAGACCCCTATGGCTACACCTTC. Its protein product is CASSPRTDPYGYTF. Full variable domain (remainder filled in from reference TRBV18 and TRBJ1-2): NAGVMQNPRHLVRRRGQEARLRCSPMKGHSHVYWYRQLPEEGLKFMVYLQKENIIDESGMPKERFSAEFPKEGPSILRIQQVVRGDSAAYFCASSPRTDPYGYTFGSGTRLTVV.

This clone has just a few counts. The rearrangement links TRBV6-1 to TRBJ1-2; possibly TRBD1 for D (6 bases). CDR3 length: 14 amino acids. The ends were cut back, 6 bases at V and 5 bases at J, with 16 bases in the middle. Germline V gene lookup returns CDR1 MNHNS and CDR2 SASEGT. The CDR3 DNA reads as TGTGCCAGCAGCCCTACAGGGTTAGGATATGGCTACACCTTC. It yields the protein CASSPTGLGYGYTF.

The J gene is TRBJ1-2, the V gene TRBV28; 8 bases match TRBD1. The CDR3 is 15 residues long. Germline-derived CDR1 and CDR2 are MDHEN and SYDVKM. Trimming at V came to 3 bases and at J to 6 bases, leaving 9 bases not matched to a gene. The DNA for the CDR3 is TGTGCCAGCAGTTTTCGCCCGACAGGGGCTAATGGCTACACCTTC. Residues: CASSFRPTGANGYTF.